This TCR beta chain was retrieved from a study of T cell responses to AZD1222 COVID-19 vaccine. CDR1 SEHNR and CDR2 FQNEAQ come from the germline V gene (reference sequence). With 0 bases clipped from V and 1 base from J, the junction kept 7 bases outside the gene matches. The length of the CDR3 is 18 residues. A word on this clone: The target antigen is unknown.

General study results and limits: Just a handful of AZD1222 recipients tested seropositive at baseline. At 160-218 and 743-854, vaccine-associated CD4 TCRs were dominant, and they spanned spike. White British ancestry dominated among donors, who included more females, and clonal diversity was possibly underestimated. All repertoire sampling was performed exclusively after the peak T cell response.

TCRdb keeps only in-frame clones here, not all; method: immunoSEQ multiplex PCR. The sample holds 100,000 to 150,000 clones, roughly 88% seen once. Sequencing used peripheral blood, obtained on day 0 of MenACWY control vaccination. This receptor was taken from an adult in good health. This chain joins TRBV7-9 and TRBJ1-3; 9 bases are a match to TRBD1. DNA for the CDR3: TGTGCCAGCAGCTTAGCGATGGGGGACAGGGAATCTGGAAACACCATATATTTT. This translates into CASSLAMGDRESGNTIYF.